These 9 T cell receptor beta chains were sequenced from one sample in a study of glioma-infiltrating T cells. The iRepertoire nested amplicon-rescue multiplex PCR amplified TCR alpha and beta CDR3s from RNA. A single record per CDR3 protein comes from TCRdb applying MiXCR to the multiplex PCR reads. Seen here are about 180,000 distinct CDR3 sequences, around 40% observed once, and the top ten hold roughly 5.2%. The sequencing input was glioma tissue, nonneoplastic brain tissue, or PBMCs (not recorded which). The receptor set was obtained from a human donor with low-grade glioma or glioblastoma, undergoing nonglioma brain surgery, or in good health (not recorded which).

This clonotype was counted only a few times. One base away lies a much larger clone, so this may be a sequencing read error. CDR3 in DNA: TGTGCCAGACGTCTCGGGGGCACTGAAGCTTTCTTT. Its protein product is CARRLGGTEAFF. The chain is built from TRBV18 and TRBJ1-1; possible D gene TRBD1, 5 bases. This CDR3 region has 12 residues. Deletions cut 9 bases from V and 4 bases from J, with 12 bases between. Germline CDR1 is KGHSH and CDR2 is LQKENI.

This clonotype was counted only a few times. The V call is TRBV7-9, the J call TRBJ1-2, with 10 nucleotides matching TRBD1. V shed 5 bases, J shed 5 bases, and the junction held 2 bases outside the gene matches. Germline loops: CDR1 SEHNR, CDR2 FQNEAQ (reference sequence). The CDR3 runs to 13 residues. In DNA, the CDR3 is TGTGCCAGCAGCCGACAGGGGGCGTATGGCTACACCTTC. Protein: CASSRQGAYGYTF. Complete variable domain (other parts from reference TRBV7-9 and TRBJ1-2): DTGVSQNPRHKITKRGQNVTFRCDPISEHNRLYWYRQTLGQGPEFLTYFQNEAQLEKSRLLSDRFSAERPKGSFSTLEIQRTEQGDSAMYLCASSRQGAYGYTFGSGTRLTVV.

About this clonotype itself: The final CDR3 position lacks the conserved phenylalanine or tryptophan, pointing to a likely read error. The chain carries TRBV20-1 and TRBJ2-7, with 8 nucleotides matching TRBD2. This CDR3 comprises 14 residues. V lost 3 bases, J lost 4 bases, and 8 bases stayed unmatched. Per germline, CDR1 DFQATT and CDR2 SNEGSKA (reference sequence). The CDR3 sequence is CSASSNGRAYEQYL. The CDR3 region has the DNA TGCAGTGCTAGTTCTAACGGGAGGGCGTACGAGCAGTACCTC.

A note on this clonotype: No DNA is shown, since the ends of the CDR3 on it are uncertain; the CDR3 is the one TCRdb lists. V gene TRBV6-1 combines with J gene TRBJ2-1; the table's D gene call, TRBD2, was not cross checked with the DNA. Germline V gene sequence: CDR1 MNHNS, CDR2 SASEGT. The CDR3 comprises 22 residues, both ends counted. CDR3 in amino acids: CASSFYICSARDPPPRVAGTFF.

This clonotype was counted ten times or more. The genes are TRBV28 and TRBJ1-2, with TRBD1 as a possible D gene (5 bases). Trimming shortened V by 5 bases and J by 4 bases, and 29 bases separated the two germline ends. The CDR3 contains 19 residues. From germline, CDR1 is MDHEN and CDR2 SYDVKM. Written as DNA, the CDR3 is TGTGCCAGCAGTCTATTTTCGCCCCGACGGGGACTGCGGACCTATGGCTACACCTTC. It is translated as CASSLFSPRRGLRTYGYTF.

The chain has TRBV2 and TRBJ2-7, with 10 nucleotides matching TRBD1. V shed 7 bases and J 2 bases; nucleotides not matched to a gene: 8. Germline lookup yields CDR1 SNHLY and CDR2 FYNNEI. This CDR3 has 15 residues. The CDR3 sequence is CASTSGTGETYEQYF. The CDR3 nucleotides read TGTGCCAGCACATCCGGGACAGGGGAAACCTACGAGCAGTACTTC.

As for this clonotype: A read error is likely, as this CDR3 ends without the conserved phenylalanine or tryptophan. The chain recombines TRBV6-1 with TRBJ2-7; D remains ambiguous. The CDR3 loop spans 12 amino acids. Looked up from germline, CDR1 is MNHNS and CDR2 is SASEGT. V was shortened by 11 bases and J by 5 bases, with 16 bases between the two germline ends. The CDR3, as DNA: TGTGCCGGCAACAGCCTTCCCCACGAGCAGTACCTC. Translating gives CAGNSLPHEQYL.

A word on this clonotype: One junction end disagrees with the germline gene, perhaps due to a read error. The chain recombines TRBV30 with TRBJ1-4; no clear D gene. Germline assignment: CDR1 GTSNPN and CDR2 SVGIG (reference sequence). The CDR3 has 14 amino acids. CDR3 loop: CAWSQSATNKKLFF. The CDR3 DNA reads TGTGCCTGGAGTCAGAGCGCAACTAATAAAAAACTGTTTTTT. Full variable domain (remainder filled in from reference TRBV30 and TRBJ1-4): SQTIHQWPATLVQPVGSPLSLECTVEGTSNPNLYWYRQAAGRGLQLLFYSVGIGQISSEVPQNLSASRPQDRQFILSSKKLLLSDSGFYLCAWSQSATNKKLFFGSGTQLSVL.

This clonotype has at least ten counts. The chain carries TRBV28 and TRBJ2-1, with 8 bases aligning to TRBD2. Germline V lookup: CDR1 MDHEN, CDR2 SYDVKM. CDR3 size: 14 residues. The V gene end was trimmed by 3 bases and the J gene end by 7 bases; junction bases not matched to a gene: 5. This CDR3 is CASSFLREVNEQFF. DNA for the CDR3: TGTGCCAGCAGTTTTTTGCGGGAGGTTAATGAGCAGTTCTTC.